Described below is a single T cell receptor (beta chain) sequence and its context. The authors prepared the TCRbeta library with unique molecular identifiers. One entry per CDR3 protein results from TCRdb running MiXCR on the PCR reads. The data hold 200,000 or so distinct CDR3 sequences, with roughly 6% observed a single time. This record comes from a study of T-cell reconstitution after alpha-beta-depleted transplantation in children. Germline V gene lookup returns CDR1 SGHVS and CDR2 FNYEAQ. V trimming: 5 bases; J trimming: 5 bases; junction bases outside the gene matches: 22. This CDR3 spans 19 amino acids.

The sequence derives from a girl less than two years old with combined immunodeficiency, due to receive a stem cell transplant. The sample here was PBMCs, taken before TCRalphabeta/CD19-depleted stem cell transplant. This chain links TRBV7-6 with TRBJ2-5; the match to TRBD1 covers 8 bases. The CDR3 nucleotides read TGTGCCAGCAGCCTTACAATGAGGGCACTTCAGGGGGCAGGGGAGACCCAGTACTTC. This sequence encodes CASSLTMRALQGAGETQYF. Filled out from reference TRBV7-6 and TRBJ2-5, the complete variable domain reads GAGVSQSPRYKVTKRGQDVALRCDPISGHVSLYWYRQALGQGPEFLTYFNYEAQQDKSGLPNDRFSAERPEGSISTLTIQRTEQRDSAMYRCASSLTMRALQGAGETQYFGPGTRLLVL.